This T cell receptor (beta chain) was sequenced for a study of beta chain features in type 1 diabetes. Every bit of the isolated RNA underwent reverse transcription, so sequencing read expressed TCRB transcripts. Assay: immunoSEQ multiplex PCR; the TCRdb copy retains only in-frame clones and omits some. The sample carries more than 300,000 clones, roughly 12% recorded once. Study-level results: In type 1 diabetes patients, VDJ junctions had fewer insertions; deletions at these junctions were more frequent. In all four CD4+ subsets, TCRB CDR3 length was significantly, moderately reduced in type 1 diabetes.

Comments on this clone: The target antigen is unknown.

All sorted populations exceeded 95% purity. The TCR sequence derives from a man between 18 and 35 years old in good health. Source material: naive CD4+ T cells from blood.

The CDR3 sequence is CASSLGWGPSYEQYF. In DNA form, the CDR3 reads TGTGCCAGCAGCTTAGGATGGGGGCCCTCCTACGAGCAGTACTTC. The rearrangement joins TRBV7-7 to TRBJ2-7, with D possibly being TRBD1 (6 bases). Germline-derived CDR1 and CDR2 are SSHAT and FNYEAQ (reference sequence). V shed 1 base and J shed 0 bases, with 10 bases lying between them. The CDR3 has 15 residues.